One and the same sample provided the 10 T cell receptor beta chains below, sequenced in a study of blood T cell repertoires in COVID-19. Libraries were prepared by immunoSEQ multiplex PCR; TCRdb keeps only in-frame clonotypes and omits some of them. The sample lists roughly 200,000 clones, less than 95% occurring once. The sequencing sample was made of peripheral blood. The receptors here all came from a young man with COVID-19, enrolled during active disease.

The CDR3 spells CASSSESGETEAFF. The CDR3 DNA reads as TGTGCCAGCAGTTCGGAGAGTGGAGAAACTGAAGCTTTCTTT. The rearrangement joins TRBV2 to TRBJ1-1, with D uncertain. The CDR3 consists of 14 residues. Germline loops: CDR1 SNHLY, CDR2 FYNNEI. V lost 5 bases and J 5 bases, leaving 15 bases between the germline ends.

The rearrangement links TRBV10-1 to TRBJ1-2, with 7 bases aligning to TRBD1. This CDR3 is built from 12 residues. Germline-derived CDR1 and CDR2 are WNHNN and SYGVQD (reference sequence). The trim removed 8 bases at V and 5 bases at J, leaving 5 bases unmatched. The CDR3 DNA sequence: TGCGCCAGCGGGGACAGTAGTTATGGCTACACCTTC. It encodes CASGDSSYGYTF.

The chain joins TRBV27 to TRBJ2-3, with 10 bases matching TRBD1. The CDR3 covers 18 residues. J lost 1 base, V lost 5 bases, and 12 bases had no gene match. Per the germline V gene, CDR1 is MNHEY and CDR2 is SMNVEV (reference sequence). The CDR3 nucleotides read TGTGCCAGCAGTGAAGTGCGCCCCGGGACAGGGGGCACAGATACGCAGTATTTT. The encoded protein is CASSEVRPGTGGTDTQYF.

The V and J genes are TRBV6-1 and TRBJ1-5; D ambiguous. V was trimmed by 2 bases and J by 7 bases, leaving 12 bases between them. Germline CDR1 and CDR2: MNHNS and SASEGT. The CDR3 extends over 14 amino acids. CDR3 amino acids: CASSESAGPQPQHF. CDR3 nucleotide sequence: TGTGCCAGCAGTGAATCGGCTGGGCCCCAGCCCCAGCATTTT.

V gene TRBV6-5 combines with J gene TRBJ2-3; weak D call: TRBD2 (7 bases). With 0 bases removed from V and 4 bases from J, the gap between germline ends came to 14 bases. This CDR3 comprises 16 residues. Germline CDR1 and CDR2: MNHEY and SVGAGI. The CDR3 sequence: CASSYSAGAGPDTQYF. For the CDR3, the DNA is TGTGCCAGCAGTTACTCTGCGGGGGCCGGACCAGATACGCAGTATTTT.

This clone was counted once. This chain connects TRBV29-1 to TRBJ2-5; 9 bases match TRBD2. V lost 4 bases and J lost 4; bases outside the gene matches: 10. CDR1 is SQVTM, CDR2 ANQGSEA, per germline. The CDR3 covers 15 residues. CDR3 nucleotides: TGCAGCGTTGGAGTAGCGGGGGTCGGGGGAGAGACCCAGTACTTC. This codes for CSVGVAGVGGETQYF.

The count of this clone is one. V gene TRBV10-2 combines with J gene TRBJ1-2; no clear D gene. Per the germline V gene, CDR1 is WSHSY and CDR2 is SAAADI. The CDR3 contains 13 residues. V was cut by 7 bases and J by 8 bases, with 17 bases left in between. In DNA, the CDR3 is TGCGCCAGCATCGCCTTGCCCATAGAAGGCTACACCTTC. This sequence encodes CASIALPIEGYTF.

The V call is TRBV29-1, the J call TRBJ1-1, with 7 nucleotides matching TRBD1. Germline loops: CDR1 SQVTM, CDR2 ANQGSEA. J gave up 9 bases and V 2 bases, and 6 bases lay outside the gene matches. The CDR3 contains 12 residues. The CDR3, as DNA: TGCAGCGTTGAAAGAGGGGGCGTTAAAGCTTTCTTT. Its protein product is CSVERGGVKAFF.

This clone was observed once. The chain has TRBV19 and TRBJ1-5; the D is unclear. Germline assignment: CDR1 LNHDA and CDR2 SQIVND (reference sequence). The V gene lost 2 bases and the J gene lost 2 bases, with 13 bases spanning the gap. This CDR3 contains 16 residues. The CDR3 reads CASSIRKRLGNQPQHF. The DNA for the CDR3 is TGTGCCAGTAGTATAAGAAAGAGACTCGGCAATCAGCCCCAGCATTTT. Filled out from reference TRBV19 and TRBJ1-5, the complete variable domain reads DGGITQSPKYLFRKEGQNVTLSCEQNLNHDAMYWYRQDPGQGLRLIYYSQIVNDFQKGDIAEGYSVSREKKESFPLTVTSAQKNPTAFYLCASSIRKRLGNQPQHFGDGTRLSIL.

This sequence joins TRBV7-9 and TRBJ1-2, with D perhaps matching TRBD1 (6 bases). V lost 3 bases and J lost 3, with 11 bases in between. The CDR3 is 14 residues long. Germline V gene lookup returns CDR1 SEHNR and CDR2 FQNEAQ (reference sequence). The CDR3 spells CASSFPGGHYGYTF. In DNA, the CDR3 is TGTGCCAGCAGCTTTCCTGGGGGCCACTATGGCTACACCTTC. Filled out from reference TRBV7-9 and TRBJ1-2, the complete variable domain reads DTGVSQNPRHKITKRGQNVTFRCDPISEHNRLYWYRQTLGQGPEFLTYFQNEAQLEKSRLLSDRFSAERPKGSFSTLEIQRTEQGDSAMYLCASSFPGGHYGYTFGSGTRLTVV.